Below are 9 T cell receptor beta chains sequenced from a single sample in a study of blood T cell dynamics during melanoma immunotherapy. Repertoires were generated with immunoSEQ multiplex PCR, while TCRdb's copy carries only in-frame clones and drops some. This repertoire shows 15,000 or so clones, roughly 89% found once; its top ten account for around 8%. Time point here: week 3, after first cycle of checkpoint inhibitor. This specimen was blood, taken from a patient treated with checkpoint blockade. The receptors stem from a human donor with melanoma.

The chain employs TRBV6-5 and TRBJ2-7; 8 nucleotides align to TRBD1. This CDR3 is built from 14 residues. CDR1 MNHEY and CDR2 SVGAGI come from the germline V gene. Unmatched junction bases numbered 7, after V lost 0 bases and J lost 9 bases. The CDR3 is CASSYSGQAGGQYF. The CDR3 bases are TGTGCCAGCAGTTACTCGGGACAGGCCGGCGGGCAGTACTTC.

This chain uses TRBV5-6 with TRBJ2-2, with 8 bases identical to TRBD2. The germline gives CDR1 SGHDT, CDR2 YYEEEE. The CDR3 spans 15 residues. V was pared by 3 bases and J by 5 bases, with 6 bases of the junction left unmatched. CDR3 in amino acids: CASSSLAVRTGELFF. The CDR3 nucleotides read TGTGCCAGCAGCTCACTAGCGGTGAGAACCGGGGAGCTGTTTTTT.

This clone was seen only a few times. This rearrangement joins TRBV4-2 to TRBJ2-7; no clear D gene. CDR1 and CDR2 from the germline V gene are LGHNA and YNFKEQ. The ends were cut back, 1 base at V and 0 bases at J, with 4 bases in the middle. CDR3 length: 13 amino acids. The CDR3 DNA reads TGTGCCAGCAGCCAAGCCGACTCCTACGAGCAGTACTTC. Protein: CASSQADSYEQYF.

Details on this clone: One end of the junction does not line up with germline, which may come from a read error. CDR3 coding DNA: TGTGCCAGCAGTTACTCCCCAGGGGAACACCAGCCCCAGCATTTT. It translates to CASSYSPGEHQPQHF. This rearrangement joins TRBV10-3 to TRBJ1-5, with D possibly matching TRBD1 (6 bases). Germline V gene data show CDR1 as ENHRY and CDR2 as SYGVKD. This CDR3 region has 15 residues.

The chain employs TRBV5-1 and TRBJ2-1; D tentatively reads TRBD1 or TRBD2 (6 bases each). From germline, CDR1 is SGHRS and CDR2 YFSETQ. The CDR3 totals 16 residues. V lost 0 bases and J lost 5, with 15 bases in between. DNA of the CDR3: TGCGCCAGCAGCTTGGCCGGGACACCGGGGGACAATGAGCAGTTCTTC. It yields the protein CASSLAGTPGDNEQFF. The entire variable domain, with the rest obtained from reference TRBV5-1 and TRBJ2-1, is as follows: KAGVTQTPRYLIKTRGQQVTLSCSPISGHRSVSWYQQTPGQGLQFLFEYFSETQRNKGNFPGRFSGRQFSNSRSEMNVSTLELGDSALYLCASSLAGTPGDNEQFFGPGTRLTVL.

V gene TRBV5-6 combines with J gene TRBJ2-5; D ambiguous. V shed 4 bases and J shed 0 bases, with 7 bases lying between them. Germline V gene lookup returns CDR1 SGHDT and CDR2 YYEEEE. This CDR3 contains 13 residues. The CDR3 reads CASSEGNQETQYF. The CDR3 coding sequence is TGTGCCAGCAGCGAAGGAAACCAAGAGACCCAGTACTTC.

The genes are TRBV19 and TRBJ2-1; TRBD1 matches at 7 bases. In germline, CDR1 is LNHDA, CDR2 SQIVND (reference sequence). CDR3 length: 14 amino acids. V shed 5 bases, J shed 6 bases, and the junction held 7 bases outside the gene matches. CDR3 region: CASSARQGPNEQFF. The DNA for the CDR3 is TGTGCCAGTAGTGCGAGACAGGGCCCCAATGAGCAGTTCTTC.

V gene TRBV30 combines with J gene TRBJ2-2; 8 bases line up with TRBD2. Germline V CDR1 and CDR2: GTSNPN, SVGIG (reference sequence). V lost 3 bases to trimming and J lost 0 bases; unmatched junction nucleotides: 12. The CDR3 has 18 residues. The CDR3 loop reads CAWSSGTRSNSNTGELFF. For the CDR3, the DNA is TGTGCCTGGAGCTCCGGGACTAGGAGTAACTCGAACACCGGGGAGCTGTTTTTT. Looking up the rest from reference TRBV30 and TRBJ2-2 gives the full variable domain: SQTIHQWPATLVQPVGSPLSLECTVEGTSNPNLYWYRQAAGRGLQLLFYSVGIGQISSEVPQNLSASRPQDRQFILSSKKLLLSDSGFYLCAWSSGTRSNSNTGELFFGEGSRLTVL.

Only one count was recorded for this clone. The chain employs TRBV6-1 and TRBJ2-1; 7 positions agree with TRBD2. After removal of 6 bases from V and 6 bases from J, the junction contained 5 bases not matched to a gene. Looked up from germline, CDR1 is MNHNS and CDR2 is SASEGT. This CDR3 spans 13 amino acids. DNA of the CDR3: TGTGCCAGCAGGACTAGCAACTTCAATGAGCAGTTCTTC. It specifies CASRTSNFNEQFF.